This TCR beta chain came from a study of shared clonotypes between healthy human individuals. Study-level background: Plates per donor: three CD4 naive, three CD4 memory, two CD8 naive, one CD8 memory. The study's findings and limits: Relative to their counterparts shared across all four donors, non-shared clonotypes exhibited diminished generation probabilities.

Deletions cut 3 bases from V and 10 bases from J, with 4 bases between. The germline gives CDR1 WSHSY, CDR2 SAAADI. The CDR3 length is 10 residues. The material for each subset, its genomic DNA, was split evenly across several immunoSEQ plates. The method was immunoSEQ multiplex PCR; TCRdb's version includes in-frame clones alone and lacks a portion of them. The table has fewer than 800,000 clones, 92% seen once; the top ten hold roughly 24%. The naive CD8 subset, CD45RO-negative cells positively selected for CCR7, excluded terminally differentiated effector memory CD45RA+ cells. Recent acute infections and vaccinations were absent in the healthy HIV-negative adult donors. As concerns this clone: Its cognate antigen is unknown.

This TCR was recovered from a man in his thirties or forties in good health. Material: naive CD8+ T cells sorted from blood. The chain joins TRBV10-2 to TRBJ2-1; no firm D call. The CDR3 region is CASSEYEQFF. The CDR3 nucleotides read TGCGCCAGCAGTGAATACGAGCAGTTCTTC.